This T cell receptor beta chain is from a study of cytomegalovirus exposure and HLA in healthy donors. Points from the study as a whole: Analysis was performed later, and it showed HLA-associated TCR beta chains to be more clonally expanded than equally common others. Links to common viral pathogens appeared, in a later analysis, for several of the most significant clusters.

Deletions cut 6 bases from V and 3 bases from J, with 12 bases between. Germline CDR1 SGHAT, CDR2 FQNNGV. CDR3 length: 13 residues. Both 60 Vbeta primers and 13 Jbeta primers went into the PCR. Generated by immunoSEQ multiplex PCR, the TCRdb table keeps only in-frame clones and is missing some. The table has roughly 160,000 clones, about 72% seen once. Details on this clone: What it recognizes is unknown.

This clonotype originated in a man aged 50-59 years in good health and CMV-seropositive. Sequences were obtained from PBMCs. The chain combines TRBV11-2 with TRBJ2-7; D gene unclear. DNA for the CDR3: TGTGCCAGCAGATCGGCGGCAAGCTACGAGCAGTACTTC. Amino acids: CASRSAASYEQYF.